The next 11 T cell receptor beta chains were all read from a single sample in a study of cytomegalovirus exposure and HLA in healthy donors. Data came from immunoSEQ multiplex PCR; TCRdb stores just in-frame clones and leaves some out. There are approximately 97,000 clones in the sample; approximately 94% occur only once, and less than 1.5% lies in the top ten. Specimen: PBMCs. These receptors were obtained from a young woman in good health and CMV-seropositive.

The sample holds one count of this clone. The chain couples TRBV9 to TRBJ2-1; 14 nucleotides match TRBD2. CDR1 SGDLS and CDR2 YYNGEE come from the germline V gene. Unmatched junction bases numbered 2, after V lost 4 bases and J lost 5 bases. The CDR3 spans 15 residues. The CDR3 loop reads CASSRLAGGNNEQFF. The CDR3 coding sequence is TGTGCCAGCAGCAGACTAGCGGGAGGGAACAATGAGCAGTTCTTC.

The chain couples TRBV28 to TRBJ2-1; 13 bases agree with TRBD2. Germline V gives CDR1 MDHEN, CDR2 SYDVKM. Trimming removed 5 bases from V and 6 bases from J; junction bases left unmatched: 4. The CDR3 has 15 amino acids. CDR3 sequence: CASSQTSGRFNEQFF. In nucleotides, the CDR3 is TGTGCCAGCAGTCAGACTAGCGGGAGGTTCAATGAGCAGTTCTTC.

The V gene is TRBV5-8, the J gene TRBJ2-7; the match to TRBD2 covers 10 bases. CDR1 SGHTS and CDR2 YDEGEE come from the germline V gene. CDR3 length: 18 residues. The trim removed 0 bases at V and 1 base at J, leaving 10 bases unmatched. The CDR3 loop is CASSLERFSGRPSYEQYF. The CDR3 DNA reads TGTGCCAGCAGCTTGGAACGGTTTAGCGGGAGGCCATCCTACGAGCAGTACTTC. Filled out from reference TRBV5-8 and TRBJ2-7, the complete variable domain reads EAGVTQSPTHLIKTRGQQATLRCSPISGHTSVYWYQQALGLGLQFLLWYDEGEERNRGNFPPRFSGRQFPNYSSELNVNALELEDSALYLCASSLERFSGRPSYEQYFGPGTRLTVT.

The chain combines TRBV19 with TRBJ2-7, with 7 bases aligning to TRBD2. Germline CDR1 is LNHDA and CDR2 is SQIVND (reference sequence). After removal of 8 bases from V and 6 bases from J, the junction contained 16 bases not matched to a gene. This CDR3 has 15 residues. This CDR3 reads CASGKDRTRPLEQYF. CDR3 DNA: TGTGCCAGTGGGAAAGATAGGACTAGACCTCTCGAGCAGTACTTC.

This rearrangement joins TRBV6-5 to TRBJ2-2; possible D gene TRBD2, 5 bases. The CDR3 is made up of 16 amino acids. The ends were cut back, 0 bases at V and 7 bases at J, with 15 bases in the middle. Looked up from germline, CDR1 is MNHEY and CDR2 is SVGAGI. The CDR3 DNA sequence: TGTGCCAGCAGTTACTCGATCACGGGGAGCAGCGGGGAGCTGTTTTTT. Its protein product is CASSYSITGSSGELFF.

This clone was seen only once. The chain links TRBV27 to TRBJ2-3; 13 nucleotides match TRBD2. CDR3 length equals 17 residues. J lost 8 bases, V lost 3 bases, and 11 bases had no gene match. CDR1 and CDR2 from the germline V gene are MNHEY and SMNVEV (reference sequence). In nucleotides, the CDR3 is TGTGCCAGCAGTTTTGGACTAGCGGGAGTGGGTGGAGGTACGCAGTATTTT. Its translation is CASSFGLAGVGGGTQYF.

This clone appeared a single time. The chain has TRBV5-8 and TRBJ2-1; D not resolved. The ends were cut back, 5 bases at V and 3 bases at J, with 15 bases in the middle. The CDR3 has 15 amino acids. Per germline, CDR1 SGHTS and CDR2 YDEGEE. The CDR3 bases are TGTGCCAGCAGACCCTCGTACGGAGTCTACAATGAGCAGTTCTTC. This encodes CASRPSYGVYNEQFF.

The J gene is TRBJ1-2, the V gene TRBV19, with 9 bases that match TRBD1. Germline V gene data show CDR1 as LNHDA and CDR2 as SQIVND (reference sequence). The CDR3 is made up of 12 amino acids. J gave up 6 bases and V 7 bases, and 3 bases lay outside the gene matches. In nucleotides, the CDR3 is TGTGCCAGTACTTACAGGGGGCATGGCTACACCTTC. The encoded protein is CASTYRGHGYTF.

The CDR3 spells CASSPTSGQADTQYF. The CDR3, as DNA: TGTGCCAGCAGCCCAACTAGCGGACAGGCAGATACGCAGTATTTT. The chain carries TRBV28 and TRBJ2-3; TRBD2 might be the D (8 bases). CDR1 is MDHEN, CDR2 SYDVKM, per germline. V was cut by 6 bases and J by 4 bases, with 17 bases left in between. The CDR3 runs to 15 residues.

V gene TRBV19 combines with J gene TRBJ1-2, with 8 bases aligning to TRBD1. There are 13 residues in the CDR3. In germline, CDR1 is LNHDA, CDR2 SQIVND (reference sequence). V shed 6 bases and J 4 bases; nucleotides not matched to a gene: 4. CDR3 region: CASSTDRVYGYTF. The CDR3 bases are TGTGCCAGTAGCACGGACAGGGTCTATGGCTACACCTTC.

The chain uses TRBV15 and TRBJ2-3; TRBD2 agrees at 12 bases. The CDR3 sequence is 16 residues long. Germline V CDR1 and CDR2: LNHNV, YYDKDF (reference sequence). V lost 2 bases, J lost 6 bases, and 6 bases stayed unmatched. CDR3 in amino acids: CATSRLAGGPGDTQYF. The CDR3 DNA reads as TGTGCCACCAGCAGACTAGCGGGAGGGCCAGGTGATACGCAGTATTTT.